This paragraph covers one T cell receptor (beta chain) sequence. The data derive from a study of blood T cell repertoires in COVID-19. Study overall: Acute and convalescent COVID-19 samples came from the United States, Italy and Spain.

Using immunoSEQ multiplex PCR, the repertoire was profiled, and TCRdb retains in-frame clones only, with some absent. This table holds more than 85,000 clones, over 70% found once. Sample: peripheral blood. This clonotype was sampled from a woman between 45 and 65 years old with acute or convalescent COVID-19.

The CDR3 nucleotides read TGTGCCAGCAGTTTCTCGTCCGAGCAGTTCTTC. Its translation: CASSFSSEQFF. The chain recombines TRBV12-3 or TRBV12-4 with TRBJ2-1; D remains unclear. The CDR3 is 11 amino acids. Trimming removed 3 bases from V and 10 bases from J, with 7 bases in between.